The rows below give T cell receptor beta chains drawn from one sample of a study of shared clonotypes between healthy human individuals. Repertoires were generated with immunoSEQ multiplex PCR, while TCRdb's copy carries only in-frame clones and drops some. Seen here are 2 million to 2.5 million clones, more than 90% observed once, and the top ten hold roughly 0.13%. Source material: naive CD4+ T cells sorted from blood. Every receptor here comes from a man aged 18-30 years in good health. Both conserved end residues are part of each CDR3. Fields, in order: V gene, clone size, D gene, J gene, CDR3 protein, CDR3 DNA. A D gene is named only where the DNA matches it firmly. Rows may omit the clone size; those that give it use once, few, many or a size class.

>TRBV6-6|NA|NA|TRBJ2-1
CASSYSGVKGNEQFF
TGTGCCAGCAGTTACTCGGGAGTTAAGGGCAATGAGCAGTTCTTC
>TRBV2|NA|NA|TRBJ1-2
CASSDWALGYGYTF
TGTGCCAGCAGTGATTGGGCGCTCGGCTATGGCTACACCTTC
>TRBV6-5|NA|NA|TRBJ1-1
CASSYWDRGEAFF
TGTGCCAGCAGTTACTGGGACCGGGGGGAAGCTTTCTTT
>TRBV28|NA|TRBD1|TRBJ2-7
CASLRTGKDEQYF
TGTGCCAGCCTTCGGACAGGGAAGGACGAGCAGTACTTC
>TRBV7-2|once|NA|TRBJ1-6
CASSRTEIPYNSPLHF
TGTGCCAGCAGCAGAACAGAAATCCCCTATAATTCACCCCTCCACTTT
>TRBV30|NA|NA|TRBJ2-7
CAWGGRIPSYEQYF
TGTGCCTGGGGGGGTAGAATCCCCTCCTACGAGCAGTACTTC
>TRBV7-3|NA|NA|TRBJ2-2
CASSSDANTGELFF
TGTGCCAGCAGCTCGGACGCGAACACCGGGGAGCTGTTTTTT
>TRBV6-6|once|TRBD1|TRBJ2-7
CASSSSGQGDEQYF
TGTGCCAGCAGTTCCTCCGGACAGGGTGACGAGCAGTACTTC
>TRBV10-3|NA|TRBD2|TRBJ2-4
CAISEFPTSGKNIQYF
TGTGCCATCAGTGAGTTCCCGACTAGCGGGAAAAACATTCAGTACTTC
>TRBV10-3|NA|TRBD2|TRBJ2-7
CAISIIAGGFYEQYF
TGTGCCATCAGTATAATAGCGGGAGGGTTCTACGAGCAGTACTTC
>TRBV11-2|NA|NA|TRBJ2-1
CASSSDWVITNEQFF
TGTGCCAGCAGCTCTGATTGGGTGATAACGAATGAGCAGTTCTTC
>TRBV7-9|NA|NA|TRBJ2-2
CASSHQGNTGELFF
TGTGCCAGCAGTCATCAGGGGAACACCGGGGAGCTGTTTTTT
>TRBV7-2|NA|NA|TRBJ2-3
CASSLALGRTDTQYF
TGTGCCAGCAGCTTAGCGCTTGGGAGAACAGATACGCAGTATTTT
>TRBV19|NA|NA|TRBJ2-6
CASNNRRPQGLSGANVLTF
TGTGCCAGTAATAACCGTAGACCCCAGGGGCTCTCTGGGGCCAACGTCCTGACTTTC
>TRBV4-3|NA|NA|TRBJ2-1
CASTEDPLGYNEQFF
TGCGCCAGCACCGAAGACCCCCTAGGCTACAATGAGCAGTTCTTC
>TRBV7-9|NA|NA|TRBJ2-3
CASSPKTWGLLGNTQYF
TGTGCCAGCAGCCCAAAAACATGGGGCCTTCTCGGCAATACGCAGTATTTT
>TRBV6-6|NA|NA|TRBJ2-5
CASSQPRETQYF
TGTGCCAGCAGTCAACCTCGGGAGACCCAGTACTTC
>TRBV2|NA|NA|TRBJ2-7
CASSELGYEQYF
TGTGCCAGCAGTGAATTAGGCTACGAGCAGTACTTC